This T cell receptor beta chain appears in the sequencing data of a study of CD8+CD57+ T cells in acquired aplastic anemia. The overall study: The DNA of sorted CD4+ and CD8+ cells averaged about 3 ug.

The CDR3 length is 15 residues. V gave up 3 bases and J gave up 2 bases, with 12 bases separating them. Germline assignment: CDR1 SGHVS and CDR2 FNYEAQ. Study conclusions and caveats: Researchers report that 25 to 30 CD8+ CDR3 sequences appeared in both patients and controls. Patients were compared with controls for CD8+ Simpson's diversity, and no significant difference emerged.

TCR beta VDJ and CDR3 were profiled, and genomic DNA was the template. A single record per CDR3 protein comes from TCRdb applying MiXCR to the reads. The profile shows 200,000 to 250,000 distinct CDR3 sequences, approximately 51% of them singletons. In patients chosen for sequencing, flow cytometry had shown CD8+CD57+ cell expansion. A note on this clonotype: Its antigen is currently unknown.

The receptor's source is a human donor with aplastic anemia. The chain combines TRBV7-6 with TRBJ2-3; D gene ambiguous. Sample: sorted CD4+, CD8+, or CD8+CD57+ T cells (not recorded which) from PBMCs. In nucleotides, the CDR3 is TGTGCCAGCAGCTTGGGTGGTGGAAACACAGATACGCAGTATTTT. It translates to CASSLGGGNTDTQYF.